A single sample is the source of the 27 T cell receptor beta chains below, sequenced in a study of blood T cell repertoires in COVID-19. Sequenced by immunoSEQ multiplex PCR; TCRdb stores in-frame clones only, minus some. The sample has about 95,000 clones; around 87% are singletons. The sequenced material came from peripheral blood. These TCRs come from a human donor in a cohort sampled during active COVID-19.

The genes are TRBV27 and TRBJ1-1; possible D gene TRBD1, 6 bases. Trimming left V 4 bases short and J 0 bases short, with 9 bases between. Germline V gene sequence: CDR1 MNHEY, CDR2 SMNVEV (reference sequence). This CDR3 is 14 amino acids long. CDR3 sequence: CASSYKGVNTEAFF. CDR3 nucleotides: TGTGCCAGCAGTTATAAGGGGGTGAACACTGAAGCTTTCTTT.

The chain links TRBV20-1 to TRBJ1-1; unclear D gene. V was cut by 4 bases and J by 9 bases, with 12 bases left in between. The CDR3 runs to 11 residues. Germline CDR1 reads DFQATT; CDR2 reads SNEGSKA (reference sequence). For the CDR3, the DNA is TGCAGTGCTACCCCCCTCCTTAAAGCTTTCTTT. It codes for CSATPLLKAFF.

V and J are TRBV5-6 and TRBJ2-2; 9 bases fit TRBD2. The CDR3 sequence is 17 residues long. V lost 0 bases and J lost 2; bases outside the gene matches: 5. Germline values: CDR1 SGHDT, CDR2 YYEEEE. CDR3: CASSLVAGGPNTGELFF. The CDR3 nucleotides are TGTGCCAGCAGCTTGGTGGCGGGGGGGCCTAACACCGGGGAGCTGTTTTTT.

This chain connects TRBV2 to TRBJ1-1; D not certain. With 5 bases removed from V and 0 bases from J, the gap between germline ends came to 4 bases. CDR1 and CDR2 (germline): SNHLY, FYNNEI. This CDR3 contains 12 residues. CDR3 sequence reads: CASSRVNTEAFF. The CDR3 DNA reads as TGTGCCAGCAGTCGGGTGAACACTGAAGCTTTCTTT.

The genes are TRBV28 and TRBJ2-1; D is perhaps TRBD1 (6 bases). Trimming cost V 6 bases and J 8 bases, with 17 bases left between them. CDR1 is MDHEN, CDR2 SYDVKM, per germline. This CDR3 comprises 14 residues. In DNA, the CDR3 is TGTGCCAGCAGGGCCGGGACACCTAAGGATGAGCAGTTCTTC. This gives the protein CASRAGTPKDEQFF.

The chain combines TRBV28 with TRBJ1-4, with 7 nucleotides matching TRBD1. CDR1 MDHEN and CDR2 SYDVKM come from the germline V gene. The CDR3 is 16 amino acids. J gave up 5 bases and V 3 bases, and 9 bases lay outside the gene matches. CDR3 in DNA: TGTGCCAGCAGTTTGCTCGTCAGGGGGGTAAATGAAAAACTGTTTTTT. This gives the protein CASSLLVRGVNEKLFF.

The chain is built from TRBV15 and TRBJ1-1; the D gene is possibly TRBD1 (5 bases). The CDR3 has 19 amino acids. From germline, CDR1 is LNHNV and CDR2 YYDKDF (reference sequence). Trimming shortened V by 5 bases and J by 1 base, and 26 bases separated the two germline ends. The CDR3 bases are TGTGCCACCAGCCCCCTGGGGCTAGGGATCCTTCCAACGAACACTGAAGCTTTCTTT. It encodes CATSPLGLGILPTNTEAFF.

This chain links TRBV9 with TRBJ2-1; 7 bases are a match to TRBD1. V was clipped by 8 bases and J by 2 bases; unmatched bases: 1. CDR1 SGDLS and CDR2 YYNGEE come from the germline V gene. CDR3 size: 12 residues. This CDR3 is CASQGAYNEQFF. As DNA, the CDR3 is TGTGCCAGTCAGGGGGCCTACAATGAGCAGTTCTTC.

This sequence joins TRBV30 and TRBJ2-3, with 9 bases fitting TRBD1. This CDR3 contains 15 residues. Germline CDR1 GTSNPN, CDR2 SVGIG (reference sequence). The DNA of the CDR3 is TGTGCTCAGAAAGGACAGGGGCGCCTCACAGATACGCAGTATTTT. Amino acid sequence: CAQKGQGRLTDTQYF.

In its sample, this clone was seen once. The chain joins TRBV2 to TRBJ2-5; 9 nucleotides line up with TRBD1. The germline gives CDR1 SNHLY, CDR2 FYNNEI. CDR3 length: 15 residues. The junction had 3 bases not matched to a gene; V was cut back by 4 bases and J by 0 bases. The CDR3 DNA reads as TGTGCCAGCAGTGGGACAGGGGATGACCAAGAGACCCAGTACTTC. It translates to CASSGTGDDQETQYF. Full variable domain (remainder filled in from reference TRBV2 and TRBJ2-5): EPEVTQTPSHQVTQMGQEVILRCVPISNHLYFYWYRQILGQKVEFLVSFYNNEISEKSEIFDDQFSVERPDGSNFTLKIRSTKLEDSAMYFCASSGTGDDQETQYFGPGTRLLVL.

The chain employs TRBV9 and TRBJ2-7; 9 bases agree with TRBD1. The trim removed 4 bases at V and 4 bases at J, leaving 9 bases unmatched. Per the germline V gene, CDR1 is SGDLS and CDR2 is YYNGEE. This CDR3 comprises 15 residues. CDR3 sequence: CASSYGTGIQYEQYF. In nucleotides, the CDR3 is TGTGCCAGCAGCTATGGGACAGGGATCCAATACGAGCAGTACTTC.

The CDR3 spells CASSPTLYEQYF. The CDR3 coding sequence is TGTGCCAGCAGTCCTACCCTCTACGAGCAGTACTTC. V and J are TRBV12-3 or TRBV12-4 and TRBJ2-7; D is unresolved. The CDR3 is 12 amino acids. The V and J ends lost 5 bases and 3 bases respectively, with 8 bases between them.

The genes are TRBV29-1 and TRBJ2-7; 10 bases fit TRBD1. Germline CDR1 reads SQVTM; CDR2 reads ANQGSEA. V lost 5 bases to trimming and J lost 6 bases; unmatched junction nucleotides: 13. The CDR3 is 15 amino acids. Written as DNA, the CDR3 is TGCAGCGTTCTGGACAGGGGGACCGGATTCGGCGAGCAGTACTTC. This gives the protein CSVLDRGTGFGEQYF.

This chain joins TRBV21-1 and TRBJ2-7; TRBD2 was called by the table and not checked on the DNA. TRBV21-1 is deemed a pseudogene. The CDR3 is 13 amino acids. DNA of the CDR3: TGTGCCAGCAGCTCCCGTTCGGGCTACGAGCAGTACTTC. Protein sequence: CASSSRSGYEQYF.

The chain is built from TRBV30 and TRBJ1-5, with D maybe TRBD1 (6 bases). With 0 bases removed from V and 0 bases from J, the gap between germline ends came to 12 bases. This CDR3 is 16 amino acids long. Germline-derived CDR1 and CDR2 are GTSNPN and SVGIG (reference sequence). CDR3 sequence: CAWSVPGAISNQPQHF. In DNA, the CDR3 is TGTGCCTGGAGTGTACCAGGGGCGATTAGCAATCAGCCCCAGCATTTT.

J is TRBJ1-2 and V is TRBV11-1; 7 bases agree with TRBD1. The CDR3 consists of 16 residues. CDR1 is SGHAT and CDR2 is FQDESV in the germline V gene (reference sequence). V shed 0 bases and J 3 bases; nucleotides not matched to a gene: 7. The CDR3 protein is CASSLAGTEPYYGYTF. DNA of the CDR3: TGTGCCAGCAGCTTAGCCGGGACAGAACCTTACTATGGCTACACCTTC.

The CDR3 coding sequence is TGTGCCTGGAGTGTATGGGCGGGCCGGAAGACCCAGTACTTC. Translated: CAWSVWAGRKTQYF. The chain uses TRBV30 and TRBJ2-5, with D perhaps TRBD2 (5 bases). CDR3 length equals 14 residues. Germline CDR1 reads GTSNPN; CDR2 reads SVGIG (reference sequence). Trimming cost V 0 bases and J 6 bases, with 14 bases left between them.

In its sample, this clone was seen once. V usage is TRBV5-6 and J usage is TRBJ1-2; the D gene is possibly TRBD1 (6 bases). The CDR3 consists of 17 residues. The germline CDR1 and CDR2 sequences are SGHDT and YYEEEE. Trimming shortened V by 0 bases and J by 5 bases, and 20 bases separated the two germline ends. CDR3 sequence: CASSLAKVPGDGYGYTF. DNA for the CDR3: TGTGCCAGCAGCTTGGCCAAAGTGCCAGGGGATGGGTATGGCTACACCTTC. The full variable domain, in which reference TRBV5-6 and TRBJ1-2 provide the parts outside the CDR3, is DAGVTQSPTHLIKTRGQQVTLRCSPKSGHDTVSWYQQALGQGPQFIFQYYEEEERQRGNFPDRFSGHQFPNYSSELNVNALLLGDSALYLCASSLAKVPGDGYGYTFGSGTRLTVV.

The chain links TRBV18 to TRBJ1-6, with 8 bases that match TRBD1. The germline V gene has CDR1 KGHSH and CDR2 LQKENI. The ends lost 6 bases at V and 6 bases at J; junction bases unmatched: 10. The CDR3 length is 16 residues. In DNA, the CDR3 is TGTGCCAGCTCTCGGGACAGGACTCTTGCTAATTCACCCCTCCACTTT. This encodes CASSRDRTLANSPLHF. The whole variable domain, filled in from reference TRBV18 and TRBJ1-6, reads NAGVMQNPRHLVRRRGQEARLRCSPMKGHSHVYWYRQLPEEGLKFMVYLQKENIIDESGMPKERFSAEFPKEGPSILRIQQVVRGDSAAYFCASSRDRTLANSPLHFGNGTRLTVT.

In nucleotides, the CDR3 is TGTGCCAGCAGTGTGGGGGCAATTGGCTACACCTTC. The encoded protein is CASSVGAIGYTF. The V call is TRBV6-2 or TRBV6-3, the J call TRBJ1-2; TRBD1 might be the D (6 bases). Trimming shortened V by 5 bases and J by 7 bases, and 11 bases separated the two germline ends. This CDR3 comprises 12 residues. Per the germline V gene, CDR1 is MNHEY and CDR2 is SVGEGT.

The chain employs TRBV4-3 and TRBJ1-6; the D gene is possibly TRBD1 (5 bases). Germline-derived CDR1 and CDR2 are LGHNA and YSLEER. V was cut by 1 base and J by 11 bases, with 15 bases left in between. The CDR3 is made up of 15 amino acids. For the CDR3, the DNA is TGCGCCAGCAGCCAAGTAACGGGCCGGGGGACACCCCTCCACTTT. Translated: CASSQVTGRGTPLHF.

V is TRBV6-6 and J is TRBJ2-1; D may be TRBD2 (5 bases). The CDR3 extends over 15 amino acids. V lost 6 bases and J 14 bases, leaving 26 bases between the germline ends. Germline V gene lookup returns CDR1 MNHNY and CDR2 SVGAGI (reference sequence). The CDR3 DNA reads TGTGCCAGCAGCCTAGCACCGACCCTTCCTTGGGAAAAGTTCTTC. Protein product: CASSLAPTLPWEKFF.

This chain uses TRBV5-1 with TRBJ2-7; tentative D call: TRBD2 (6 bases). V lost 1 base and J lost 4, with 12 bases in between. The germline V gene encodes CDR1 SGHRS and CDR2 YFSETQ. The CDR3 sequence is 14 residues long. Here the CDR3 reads CASSLRGAAYEQYF. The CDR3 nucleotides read TGCGCCAGCAGCTTGCGCGGGGCCGCTTACGAGCAGTACTTC.

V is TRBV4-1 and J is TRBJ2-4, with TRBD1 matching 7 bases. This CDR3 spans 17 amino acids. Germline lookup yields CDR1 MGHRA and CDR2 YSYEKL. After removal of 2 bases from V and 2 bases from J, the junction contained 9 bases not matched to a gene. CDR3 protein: CASSQNTGVGTKNIQYF. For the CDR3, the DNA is TGCGCCAGCAGCCAAAATACAGGGGTTGGGACCAAAAACATTCAGTACTTC.

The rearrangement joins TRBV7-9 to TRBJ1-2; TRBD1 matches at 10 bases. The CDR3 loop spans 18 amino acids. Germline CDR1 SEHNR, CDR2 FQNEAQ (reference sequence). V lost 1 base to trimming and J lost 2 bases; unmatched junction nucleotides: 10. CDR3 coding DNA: TGTGCCAGCAGCTTAGATAGCTTCTGGGACAGGGGCAACTATGGCTACACCTTC. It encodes CASSLDSFWDRGNYGYTF.

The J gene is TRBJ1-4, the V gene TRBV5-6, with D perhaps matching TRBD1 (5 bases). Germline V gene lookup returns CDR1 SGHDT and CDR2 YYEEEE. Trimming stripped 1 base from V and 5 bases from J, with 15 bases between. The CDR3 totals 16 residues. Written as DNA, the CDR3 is TGTGCCAGCAGCTTGAGGGGCACGACCGAGAATGAAAAACTGTTTTTT. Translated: CASSLRGTTENEKLFF.

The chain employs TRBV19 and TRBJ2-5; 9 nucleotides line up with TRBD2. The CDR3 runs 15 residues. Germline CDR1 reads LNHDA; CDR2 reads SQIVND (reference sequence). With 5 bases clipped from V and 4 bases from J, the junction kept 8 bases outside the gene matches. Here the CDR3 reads CASSALAGKRETQYF. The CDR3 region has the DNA TGTGCCAGTAGTGCCCTAGCGGGGAAGAGAGAGACCCAGTACTTC.